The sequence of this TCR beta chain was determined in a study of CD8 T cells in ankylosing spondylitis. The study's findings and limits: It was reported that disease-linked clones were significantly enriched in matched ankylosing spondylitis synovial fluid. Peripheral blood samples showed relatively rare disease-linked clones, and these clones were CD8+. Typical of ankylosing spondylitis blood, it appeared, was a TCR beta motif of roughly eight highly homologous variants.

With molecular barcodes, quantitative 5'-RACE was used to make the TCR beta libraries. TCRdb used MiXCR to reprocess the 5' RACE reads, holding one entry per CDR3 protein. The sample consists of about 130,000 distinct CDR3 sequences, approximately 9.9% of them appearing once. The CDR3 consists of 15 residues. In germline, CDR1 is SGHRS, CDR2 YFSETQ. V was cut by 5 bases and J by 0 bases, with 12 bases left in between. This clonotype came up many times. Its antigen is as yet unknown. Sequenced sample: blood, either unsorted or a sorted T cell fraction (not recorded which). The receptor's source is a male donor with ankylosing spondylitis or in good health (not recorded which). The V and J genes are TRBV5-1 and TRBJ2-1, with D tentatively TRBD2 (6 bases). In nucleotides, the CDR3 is TGCGCCAGCAGAAGTATGACTAGCTCCTACAATGAGCAGTTCTTC. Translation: CASRSMTSSYNEQFF.